This T cell receptor (beta chain) was profiled in a study of beta chain features in type 1 diabetes. Overall study findings and caveats: All four CD4+ subsets from Type 1 diabetes patients carried moderately but significantly shorter TCRB CDR3s. Insertions were fewer and deletions more numerous at VDJ junctions in type 1 diabetes patients. Researchers could not determine here whether HLA type influences TCRB rearrangement. Sampled from patients, naive, central memory and Treg TCRB repertoires appeared more similar than those sampled from healthy donors.

Reverse transcription of all isolated RNA meant that expressed TCRB transcripts were sequenced. TCRdb's table, derived via immunoSEQ multiplex PCR, lists solely in-frame clones and lacks some. The sample shows roughly 350,000 clones, around 10% of them seen only once. This clone was observed many times. The antigen is not known. V gave up 5 bases and J gave up 3 bases, with 7 bases separating them. CDR3 size: 12 residues. CDR1 and CDR2 (germline): MNHEY, SMNVEV (reference sequence). Populations obtained by sorting all exceeded 95% purity. The chain links TRBV27 to TRBJ1-1; the D gene is possibly TRBD1 (5 bases). Sequencing was carried out using central memory CD4+ T cells from blood. The clonotype originates from a man aged 25-45 years with type 1 diabetes. In DNA form, the CDR3 reads TGTGCCAGCAGTCGGGGGGACACTGAAGCTTTCTTT. Its protein is CASSRGDTEAFF.